Shown below are 11 T cell receptor beta chains from a single sample sequenced in a study of cytomegalovirus exposure and HLA in healthy donors (dated by TCRdb to the late 2010s). Libraries were constructed by the immunoSEQ multiplex PCR assay. For the multiplex PCR, a mixture combining 60 forward primers for TCR Vbeta segments and 13 reverse primers for TCR Jbeta segments was used. Held by TCRdb, this immuneACCESS table contains in-frame sequences only and omits some clones. Under half of the omission traces to an unresolved V gene where checked; the cause of the rest is unknown. A total of more than 85,000 clones appear in this sample, roughly three fifths of them only once. The top ten constitute about 4.4% of the sample. The specimen sequenced was PBMCs. These receptors all come from a human donor in good health.

This clone was recorded a few times. Here the CDR3 DNA reads TGTGCCACCTCCCCGGGGATCGGGGGAGGCCAGGGAAACATTCAGTACTTC. It is translated as CATSPGIGGGQGNIQYF. This chain links TRBV10-3 with TRBJ2-4; tentatively, D is TRBD2 (6 bases). CDR1 is ENHRY and CDR2 is SYGVKD in the germline V gene. V lost 10 bases to trimming and J lost 6 bases, with 28 bases between them. This CDR3 contains 17 residues.

The chain joins TRBV28 to TRBJ1-2, with D maybe TRBD1 (6 bases). Germline V CDR1 and CDR2: MDHEN, SYDVKM. With 2 bases removed from V and 4 bases from J, the gap between germline ends came to 14 bases. The CDR3 length is 15 residues. The CDR3: CASSLISGVGYGYTF. CDR3 DNA: TGTGCCAGCAGTTTAATTTCAGGGGTGGGCTATGGCTACACCTTC.

V usage is TRBV29-1 and J usage is TRBJ2-7; D may be TRBD2 (7 bases). The CDR3 sequence is 13 residues long. Germline V gene sequence: CDR1 SQVTM, CDR2 ANQGSEA. The ends were cut back, 4 bases at V and 7 bases at J, with 17 bases in the middle. The CDR3 region is CSVARGRPGEQYF. The CDR3 DNA reads TGCAGCGTTGCGCGGGGGCGCCCAGGGGAGCAGTACTTC.

The chain links TRBV29-1 to TRBJ2-3, with 8 positions matching TRBD2. J lost 6 bases, V lost 4 bases, and 15 bases had no gene match. CDR3 length: 16 residues. CDR1 and CDR2 from the germline V gene are SQVTM and ANQGSEA. The CDR3 loop reads CSVVGVGGGGLDTQYF. The CDR3 coding sequence is TGCAGCGTTGTAGGAGTGGGAGGCGGGGGGCTGGATACGCAGTATTTT.

The rearrangement uses TRBV15 and TRBJ1-4; a weak D match, TRBD1 (6 bases). V lost 4 bases and J lost 4, with 13 bases in between. The CDR3 runs to 15 residues. Germline V gene lookup returns CDR1 LNHNV and CDR2 YYDKDF (reference sequence). CDR3 DNA sequence: TGTGCCACCAGCACTACAGGGAACCTTAATGAAAAACTGTTTTTT. Protein: CATSTTGNLNEKLFF.

The rearrangement uses TRBV7-9 and TRBJ2-7; D is uncertain. The length of the CDR3 is 14 residues. The V gene lost 1 base and the J gene lost 6 bases, with 13 bases spanning the gap. From germline, CDR1 is SEHNR and CDR2 FQNEAQ (reference sequence). Written as DNA, the CDR3 is TGTGCCAGCAGCTTAGGACACTTTCTTGGCGAGCAGTACTTC. Amino acid sequence: CASSLGHFLGEQYF.

The chain uses TRBV6-5 and TRBJ2-5; TRBD1 matches 9 bases. Gene TRBJ2-7 matches the end of the DNA better, so the J call may be wrong. This CDR3 spans 15 amino acids. Germline assignment: CDR1 MNHEY and CDR2 SVGAGI. CDR3 loop: CASSYAGQGSYEQYF. DNA for the CDR3: TGTGCCAGCAGTTACGCAGGACAGGGGTCCTACGAGCAGTACTTC.

This clone was picked up a small number of times. The chain is built from TRBV29-1 and TRBJ2-5; 7 bases line up with TRBD2. CDR3 size: 15 residues. V lost 2 bases and J lost 3; bases outside the gene matches: 9. CDR1 and CDR2 from the germline V gene are SQVTM and ANQGSEA. CDR3 nucleotides: TGCAGCGTTGAAAAAGCGGCGGGAGTGGAAGAGACCCAGTACTTC. It specifies CSVEKAAGVEETQYF.

The table lists this clone with a few counts. For the CDR3, the DNA is TGCGCCAGCAGCCAGACAGGTGGTTCACCCCTCCACTTT. Encoded protein: CASSQTGGSPLHF. This sequence joins TRBV5-1 and TRBJ1-6, with D tentatively TRBD1 (6 bases). V was cut by 4 bases and J by 9 bases, with 11 bases left in between. This CDR3 has 13 residues. Per the germline V gene, CDR1 is SGHRS and CDR2 is YFSETQ. Full variable domain (missing parts from reference TRBV5-1 and TRBJ1-6): KAGVTQTPRYLIKTRGQQVTLSCSPISGHRSVSWYQQTPGQGLQFLFEYFSETQRNKGNFPGRFSGRQFSNSRSEMNVSTLELGDSALYLCASSQTGGSPLHFGNGTRLTVT.

The chain has TRBV19 and TRBJ2-1; 8 bases are a match to TRBD2. Germline CDR1 reads LNHDA; CDR2 reads SQIVND (reference sequence). The J segment lost 7 bases and the V segment lost 3 bases, leaving 2 bases of the junction unmatched. The CDR3 is 13 amino acids. The CDR3 region is CASSMSGGNEQFF. CDR3 bases: TGTGCCAGTAGTATGTCGGGAGGGAATGAGCAGTTCTTC.

The chain combines TRBV19 with TRBJ2-1, with 14 bases identical to TRBD2. In germline, CDR1 is LNHDA, CDR2 SQIVND (reference sequence). The CDR3 has 18 residues. V lost 6 bases and J lost 1; bases outside the gene matches: 8. The CDR3 here is CASRSTSGRAKSYNEQFF. The CDR3 coding sequence is TGTGCCAGTAGGTCGACTAGCGGGAGGGCCAAATCCTACAATGAGCAGTTCTTC.